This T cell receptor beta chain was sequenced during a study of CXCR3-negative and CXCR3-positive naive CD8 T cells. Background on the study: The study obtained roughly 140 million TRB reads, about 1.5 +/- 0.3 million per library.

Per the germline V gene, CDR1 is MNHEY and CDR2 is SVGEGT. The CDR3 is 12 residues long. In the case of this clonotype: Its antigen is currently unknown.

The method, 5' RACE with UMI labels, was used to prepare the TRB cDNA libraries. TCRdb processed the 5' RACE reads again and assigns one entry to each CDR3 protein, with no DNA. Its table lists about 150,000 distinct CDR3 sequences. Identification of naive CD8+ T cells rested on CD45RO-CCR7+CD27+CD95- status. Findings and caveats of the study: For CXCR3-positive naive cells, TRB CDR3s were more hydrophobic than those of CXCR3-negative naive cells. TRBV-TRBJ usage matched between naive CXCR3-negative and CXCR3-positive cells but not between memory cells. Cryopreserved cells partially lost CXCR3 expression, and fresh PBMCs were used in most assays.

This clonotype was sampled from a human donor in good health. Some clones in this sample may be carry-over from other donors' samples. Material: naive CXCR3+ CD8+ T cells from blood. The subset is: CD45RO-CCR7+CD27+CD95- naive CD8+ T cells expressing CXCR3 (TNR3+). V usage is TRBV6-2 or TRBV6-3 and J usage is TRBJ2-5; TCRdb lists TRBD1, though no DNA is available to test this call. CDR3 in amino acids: CATSGQEETQYF.